The 2 T cell receptor beta chains reported below all come from one sample, sequenced in a study of tumor-infiltrating lymphocytes in primary liver carcinoma. Germline DNA was also extracted, with blood RNA taken from unsorted whole blood. The input was 400 to 500 ng total RNA; TCR beta cDNA was made from it with a constant-region primer. Libraries covering TCR beta were generated through three nested multiplex PCR rounds (using a slightly modified ARM-PCR). TRBV1-TRBV30 forward primers and a C-beta reverse primer were used in the first two PCR rounds, which each ran for around 11 cycles. Each CDR3 protein is one row after TCRdb ran MiXCR on the multiplex PCR reads. The repertoire consists of some 180,000 distinct CDR3 sequences, with 60% occurring once and the leading ten covering approximately 67%. Sequenced: peripheral blood. These receptor sequences come from a middle-aged man with primary liver carcinoma and hepatitis B virus infection.

This clonotype appeared a few times. The CDR3 DNA sequence: TGTGCCAGCAGCCAAGATCGCCGAGGGCCCGAGCAGTACTTC. It is translated as CASSQDRRGPEQYF. The chain employs TRBV4-2 and TRBJ2-7; a weak D match, TRBD2 (5 bases). This CDR3 is built from 14 residues. The germline gives CDR1 LGHNA, CDR2 YNFKEQ. V lost 0 bases to trimming and J lost 6 bases, with 12 bases between them.

This clonotype was observed once. The genes are TRBV11-1 and TRBJ1-2, with TRBD1 as a possible D gene (5 bases). Trimming took off 9 bases at V and 6 bases at J, with 23 bases between the two ends. The CDR3 extends over 15 amino acids. Germline assignment: CDR1 SGHAT and CDR2 FQDESV (reference sequence). CDR3 protein: CARQFPCTGDNGYTF. The CDR3 DNA reads as TGTGCCAGGCAATTCCCTTGTACAGGCGACAATGGCTACACCTTC.